This T cell receptor beta chain was observed in a study of PD-L1 blockade in urothelial cancer. The overall study: About 85% of the 29 patients were men whose urothelial cancer was bladder-origin.

The CDR3 is made up of 18 amino acids. Trimming took 5 bases from V and 8 from J, leaving 29 bases between them. Germline loops: CDR1 MDHEN, CDR2 SYDVKM. Time point here: peripheral blood 6 weeks after treatment start. Patient sample counts ranged from 1 to 8, pretreatment and on-treatment. The assay was immunoSEQ multiplex PCR, and TCRdb's table has in-frame clones only and misses some. The table lists tens of thousands of clones, approximately 90% of them singletons. The clonotype originates from a man between 60 and 75 years old with urothelial cancer. V and J are TRBV28 and TRBJ2-3; no clear D. The input for sequencing was PBMCs, taken around atezolizumab (anti-PD-L1) treatment. The CDR3 sequence is CASSPGFIEETWFGTQYF. CDR3 bases: TGTGCCAGCAGTCCCGGGTTTATCGAGGAGACCTGGTTCGGTACGCAGTATTTT.